This paragraph covers one T cell receptor beta chain sequence. V lost 2 bases to trimming and J lost 5 bases, with 10 bases between them. Germline values: CDR1 LNHDA, CDR2 SQIVND (reference sequence). The CDR3 spans 14 residues. The repertoire was sequenced with immunoSEQ multiplex PCR; TCRdb's copy has only in-frame clones and lacks some. The data hold more than 95,000 clones, with more than 85% observed a single time. This sample stems from a study of blood T cell repertoires in COVID-19. In the study overall: Material from acute and convalescent COVID-19 was sourced from the United States, Italy and Spain. PBMCs, B-cell-depleted T cells, or T cells were the source of the cDNA or gDNA that made up the material.

The sample taken for sequencing was peripheral blood. V gene TRBV19 combines with J gene TRBJ2-1, with D unclear. This sequence originates from a human donor in a cohort sampled during active COVID-19. This chain's CDR3 is CASSIFNTDNEQFF. DNA for the CDR3: TGTGCCAGTAGTATATTCAACACCGACAATGAGCAGTTCTTC.